Shown below are 18 T cell receptor beta chains from a single sample sequenced in a study of cytomegalovirus exposure and HLA in healthy donors. PCR used 60 Vbeta primers and 13 Jbeta primers. TCRdb's copy holds only in-frame clones and misses some; the assay was immunoSEQ multiplex PCR. Here the sample spans about 140,000 clones, about 80% being singletons. The sample taken for sequencing was PBMCs. The receptor set was obtained from a man aged 35-49 years in good health and CMV-seropositive.

This chain connects TRBV6-5 to TRBJ2-5; 7 bases are shared with TRBD2. Trimming took 4 bases from V and 6 from J; bases not matched to a gene: 8. The CDR3 runs 14 residues. CDR1 and CDR2 (germline): MNHEY, SVGAGI. CDR3 protein: CASSSRRGGKTQYF. The CDR3 nucleotides are TGTGCCAGCAGTTCCCGACGGGGAGGGAAGACCCAGTACTTC.

CDR3 nucleotides: TGTGCCAGCCTAGACCTGAACCAAGAGACCCAGTACTTC. Translation gives CASLDLNQETQYF. The chain uses TRBV28 and TRBJ2-5, with D hard to call. Trimming removed 8 bases from V and 0 bases from J, with 10 bases in between. The length of the CDR3 is 13 residues. The germline gives CDR1 MDHEN, CDR2 SYDVKM. Full variable domain (outside the CDR3, taken from reference TRBV28 and TRBJ2-5): DVKVTQSSRYLVKRTGEKVFLECVQDMDHENMFWYRQDPGLGLRLIYFSYDVKMKEKGDIPEGYSVSREKKERFSLILESASTNQTSMYLCASLDLNQETQYFGPGTRLLVL.

This chain links TRBV28 with TRBJ1-2; TRBD1 matches at 9 bases. Germline V lookup: CDR1 MDHEN, CDR2 SYDVKM. V lost 4 bases, J lost 2 bases, and 5 bases stayed unmatched. The CDR3 has 15 amino acids. This chain's CDR3 is CASSSTGGGNYGYTF. The CDR3 nucleotides are TGTGCCAGCAGTTCAACAGGGGGCGGGAACTATGGCTACACCTTC.

The DNA of the CDR3 is TGTGCCAGCAGCTTAACGCAGGGGCGAGAAAAACTGTTTTTT. It translates to CASSLTQGREKLFF. V and J are TRBV7-6 and TRBJ1-4; D is perhaps TRBD1 (6 bases). The germline V gene has CDR1 SGHVS and CDR2 FNYEAQ. Trimming cost V 2 bases and J 8 bases, with 12 bases left between them. The CDR3 spans 14 residues.

On this clone: One end of the junction does not line up with germline, which may come from a read error. The rearrangement links TRBV7-9 to TRBJ2-7, with D uncertain. Germline CDR1 reads SEHNR; CDR2 reads FQNEAQ (reference sequence). CDR3 size: 10 residues. The CDR3, as DNA: TGTTCCAGCAGTCCGTACGAGCAGTACTTC. It translates to CSSSPYEQYF.

This clone was counted only a few times. V gene TRBV2 combines with J gene TRBJ2-7, with 8 positions matching TRBD1. Unmatched junction bases numbered 6, after V lost 6 bases and J lost 2 bases. This CDR3 has 14 amino acids. The germline V gene encodes CDR1 SNHLY and CDR2 FYNNEI. CDR3 nucleotides: TGTGCCAGCAGCAGACAGGGGATGGCCTACGAGCAGTACTTC. It specifies CASSRQGMAYEQYF.

The CDR3: CASSYTGGAWLTGELFF. CDR3 coding DNA: TGTGCCAGCAGCTATACAGGGGGCGCCTGGTTGACCGGGGAGCTGTTTTTT. The chain couples TRBV7-9 to TRBJ2-2, with TRBD1 identical over 9 bases. V gave up 4 bases and J gave up 5 bases; unmatched junction bases: 11. The CDR3 consists of 17 residues. Germline loops: CDR1 SEHNR, CDR2 FQNEAQ (reference sequence).

V usage is TRBV6-6 and J usage is TRBJ2-7; 7 bases align to TRBD1. The length of the CDR3 is 14 residues. The germline CDR1 and CDR2 sequences are MNHNY and SVGAGI (reference sequence). V lost 4 bases, J lost 4 bases, and 7 bases stayed unmatched. The CDR3 is CASSSRGLTYEQYF. DNA of the CDR3: TGTGCCAGCAGTTCGAGGGGGCTGACTTACGAGCAGTACTTC.

The V and J genes are TRBV6-5 and TRBJ1-2, with D possibly being TRBD1 (6 bases). The CDR3 totals 16 residues. V dropped 0 bases and J dropped 12 bases, with 23 bases sitting between them. Germline V gene lookup returns CDR1 MNHEY and CDR2 SVGAGI. The CDR3 spells CASSYSSGRVGGGHTF. CDR3 in DNA: TGTGCCAGCAGTTACTCGTCTGGCAGGGTGGGGGGGGGCCACACCTTC.

J is TRBJ2-3 and V is TRBV9; maybe TRBD2 (7 bases). In germline, CDR1 is SGDLS, CDR2 YYNGEE. V shed 3 bases and J shed 9 bases, with 14 bases lying between them. CDR3 length: 13 residues. CDR3 region: CASSEGGAKTQYF. For the CDR3, the DNA is TGTGCCAGCAGCGAGGGGGGGGCCAAGACGCAGTATTTT.

The rearrangement uses TRBV30 and TRBJ2-1; tentatively, D is TRBD2 (6 bases). V was shortened by 0 bases and J by 4 bases, with 19 bases between the two germline ends. The CDR3 consists of 17 residues. Germline V gene data show CDR1 as GTSNPN and CDR2 as SVGIG (reference sequence). This CDR3 reads CAWSVLFVGTGYNEQFF. The CDR3 DNA follows: TGTGCCTGGAGTGTACTTTTTGTGGGGACTGGATACAATGAGCAGTTCTTC.

This clone was observed a handful of times. V and J are TRBV19 and TRBJ2-3; D perhaps matches TRBD2 (6 bases). CDR3 size: 18 residues. CDR1 is LNHDA, CDR2 SQIVND, per germline (reference sequence). V gave up 0 bases and J gave up 0 bases, with 16 bases separating them. CDR3 bases: TGTGCCAGTAGTATAGATCTAGACGGGGGACCCAGCACAGATACGCAGTATTTT. Translated: CASSIDLDGGPSTDTQYF. Filled out from reference TRBV19 and TRBJ2-3, the complete variable domain reads DGGITQSPKYLFRKEGQNVTLSCEQNLNHDAMYWYRQDPGQGLRLIYYSQIVNDFQKGDIAEGYSVSREKKESFPLTVTSAQKNPTAFYLCASSIDLDGGPSTDTQYFGPGTRLTVL.

The gene calls are TRBV10-3 and TRBJ1-1; possibly TRBD1 for D (5 bases). Germline CDR1 ENHRY, CDR2 SYGVKD. The V end was cut by 5 bases, the J end by 5 bases, with 18 bases between. The CDR3 is 15 amino acids. The CDR3 region is CAISPAKGRDTEAFF. The DNA for the CDR3 is TGTGCCATCAGTCCGGCTAAGGGGCGGGATACTGAAGCTTTCTTT.

V and J are TRBV27 and TRBJ2-7; TRBD1 might be the D (6 bases). Germline V gene data show CDR1 as MNHEY and CDR2 as SMNVEV (reference sequence). V was trimmed by 4 bases and J by 0 bases, leaving 16 bases between them. The CDR3 has 16 residues. This CDR3 reads CASSYRRQVSSYEQYF. The CDR3 nucleotides read TGTGCCAGCAGTTATAGGAGACAGGTGAGCTCCTACGAGCAGTACTTC.

This chain uses TRBV25-1 with TRBJ2-3; the match to TRBD2 covers 11 bases. V lost 3 bases and J lost 2; bases outside the gene matches: 1. Germline CDR1 MGHDK, CDR2 SYGVNS. CDR3 length equals 15 residues. CDR3 nucleotides: TGTGCCAGCAGTGAGACTAGCGGGATCACAGATACGCAGTATTTT. Protein: CASSETSGITDTQYF.

The chain links TRBV7-9 to TRBJ1-5; possible D gene TRBD1, 5 bases. Germline-derived CDR1 and CDR2 are SEHNR and FQNEAQ (reference sequence). The CDR3 totals 14 residues. V was trimmed by 3 bases and J by 0 bases, leaving 6 bases between them. In DNA, the CDR3 is TGTGCCAGCAGCTTTGACAGTAGCAATCAGCCCCAGCATTTT. Translating gives CASSFDSSNQPQHF.

This chain connects TRBV7-2 to TRBJ2-7, with D unclear. The CDR3 covers 12 residues. Between the trimmed V and J ends, which lost 3 bases and 0 bases, there was a span of 3 bases. Germline CDR1 reads SGHTA; CDR2 reads FQGNSA. The CDR3 here is CASSFHSYEQYF. The CDR3 bases are TGTGCCAGCAGCTTTCACTCCTACGAGCAGTACTTC.

About this clone itself: At one of its ends the junction is not consistent with the germline gene, which may arise from a read error. This chain uses TRBV18 with TRBJ2-1, with TRBD2 matching over 12 bases. CDR3 length: 16 amino acids. Germline CDR1 and CDR2: KGHSH and LQKENI. The CDR3 loop is CASSPLAGGTYNEQFF. CDR3 nucleotides: TGTGCCAGCTCTCCACTAGCGGGAGGAACCTACAATGAGCAGTTCTTC.